This T cell receptor (beta chain) was observed in a study of long-term antiretroviral therapy in people with HIV. Looking at the study overall: It was about a decade before the 2015 immediate-ART recommendation that the earliest samples were taken.

General study results and limits: Compared with controls, HIV repertoires showed narrower CDR3 length ranges.

The run of the v3.0 immunoSEQ assay was at survey level. A per-sample goal of roughly 35,000-55,000 T-cell genomes was targeted by sequencing. Profiling relied on immunoSEQ multiplex PCR, and the TCRdb table lists in-frame clones only, not all of them. The sample holds fewer than 25,000 clones, 85% to 95% seen once. This clone was detected only once. What it recognizes is unknown. Sequencing was performed on unsorted PBMCs, taken roughly 5.1 years after starting antiretroviral therapy. The TCR sequence derives from a woman aged 45 to 65 with HIV.

Here the CDR3 reads CASTLSGGGIGQETQYF. The CDR3 DNA reads as TGTGCCAGTACCCTTAGCGGGGGCGGGATTGGCCAAGAGACCCAGTACTTC. The gene calls are TRBV19 and TRBJ2-5; 9 bases map to TRBD2. Germline V gene data show CDR1 as LNHDA and CDR2 as SQIVND (reference sequence). The length of the CDR3 is 17 residues. Unmatched junction bases numbered 13, after V lost 7 bases and J lost 1 base.